The sequence of this TCR beta chain was determined in a study of cytomegalovirus exposure and HLA in healthy donors. About the study: Prior work identified 120 million or so unique TCR beta sequences in roughly 190 million T cells.

This clone was counted only a few times. The target antigen is unknown. With 60 Vbeta and 13 Jbeta primers, the PCR was carried out. Assay used: immunoSEQ multiplex PCR; TCRdb lists only in-frame clones, some missing. The sample shows about 190,000 clones, approximately 80% of them seen only once. Study observations and caveats: Presence/absence analyses supposed approximately even sequencing depth among donors. When a later analysis compared HLA-associated TCR beta chains with equally common others, the HLA-associated chains turned out to be more clonally expanded and to have lower generation probabilities. Later analysis showed TCR association rates varying by HLA locus, highest for DRB1 and lowest for HLA-C.

V dropped 4 bases and J dropped 8 bases, with 18 bases sitting between them. Germline values: CDR1 MNHEY, CDR2 SMNVEV (reference sequence). The CDR3 has 15 residues. The chain uses TRBV27 and TRBJ2-1, with D maybe TRBD2 (7 bases). The receptor was isolated from a woman aged 30 to 39 in good health and CMV-seropositive. Sample: PBMCs. The CDR3 protein is CASSSGLGGTHEQFF. For the CDR3, the DNA is TGTGCCAGCAGTTCTGGACTAGGGGGTACCCATGAGCAGTTCTTC.